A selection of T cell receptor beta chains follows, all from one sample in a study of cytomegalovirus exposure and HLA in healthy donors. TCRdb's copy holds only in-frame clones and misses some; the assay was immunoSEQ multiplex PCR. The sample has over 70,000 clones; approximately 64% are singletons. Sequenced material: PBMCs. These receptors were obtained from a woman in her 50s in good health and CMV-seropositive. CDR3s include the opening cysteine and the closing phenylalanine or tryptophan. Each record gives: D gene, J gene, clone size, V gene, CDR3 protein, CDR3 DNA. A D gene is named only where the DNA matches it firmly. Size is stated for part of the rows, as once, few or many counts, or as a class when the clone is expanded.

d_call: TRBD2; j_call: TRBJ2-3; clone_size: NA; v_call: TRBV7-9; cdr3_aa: CASSYSGGAHTQYF; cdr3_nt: TGTGCCAGCAGCTATAGCGGGGGGGCCCATACGCAGTATTTT
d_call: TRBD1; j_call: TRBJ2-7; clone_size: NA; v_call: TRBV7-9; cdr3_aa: CASSPDRGVEYEQYF; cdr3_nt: TGTGCCAGCAGCCCCGACAGGGGGGTAGAGTACGAGCAGTACTTC
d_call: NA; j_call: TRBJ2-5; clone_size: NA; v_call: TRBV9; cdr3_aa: CASSVGGRMVETQYF; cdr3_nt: TGTGCCAGCAGCGTAGGGGGGAGGATGGTGGAGACCCAGTACTTC
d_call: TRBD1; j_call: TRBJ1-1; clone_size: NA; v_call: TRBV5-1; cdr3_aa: CASSLQGGNTEAFF; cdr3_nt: TGCGCCAGCAGCTTACAGGGGGGGAACACTGAAGCTTTCTTT
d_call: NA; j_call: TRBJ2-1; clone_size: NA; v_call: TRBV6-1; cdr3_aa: CASIGTRFWDEQFF; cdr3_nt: TGTGCCAGCATAGGGACACGCTTCTGGGATGAGCAGTTCTTC
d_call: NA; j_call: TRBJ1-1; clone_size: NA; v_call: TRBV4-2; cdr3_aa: CASSQEKGLNTEAFF; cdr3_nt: TGTGCCAGCAGCCAAGAAAAGGGGTTGAACACTGAAGCCTTCTTT
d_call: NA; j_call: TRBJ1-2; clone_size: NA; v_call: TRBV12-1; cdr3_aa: CASSFDRVDGYTF; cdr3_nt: TGTGCCAGCAGCTTTGACAGGGTGGACGGCTACACCTTC
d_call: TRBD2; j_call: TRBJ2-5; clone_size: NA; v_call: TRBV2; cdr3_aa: CASSGLAGSQYF; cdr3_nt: TGTGCCAGCAGCGGACTAGCAGGTTCCCAGTACTTC
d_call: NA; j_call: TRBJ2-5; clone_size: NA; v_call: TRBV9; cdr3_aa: CASSVALTAEETQYF; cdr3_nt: TGTGCCAGCAGCGTAGCCTTGACAGCAGAGGAGACCCAGTACTTC
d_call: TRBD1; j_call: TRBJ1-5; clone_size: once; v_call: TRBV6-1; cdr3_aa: CASSYTGGNWQPQHF; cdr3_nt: TGTGCCAGCAGCTATACAGGGGGAAATTGGCAGCCCCAGCATTTT
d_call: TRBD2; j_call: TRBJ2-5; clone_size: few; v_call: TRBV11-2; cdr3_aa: CASSLVFVSGGDQETQYF; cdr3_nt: TGTGCCAGCAGCTTAGTGTTTGTTAGCGGGGGGGACCAAGAGACCCAGTACTTC
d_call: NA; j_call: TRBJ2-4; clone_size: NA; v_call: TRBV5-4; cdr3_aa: CASSVASMLAKNIQYF; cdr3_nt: TGTGCCAGCAGCGTAGCTTCTATGCTAGCCAAAAACATTCAGTACTTC
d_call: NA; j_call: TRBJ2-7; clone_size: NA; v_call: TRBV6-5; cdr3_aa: CASSYSGGGLWEQYF; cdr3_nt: TGTGCCAGCAGTTACTCCGGCGGGGGCCTGTGGGAGCAGTACTTC